This T cell receptor (beta chain) came from a study of cytomegalovirus exposure and HLA in healthy donors. The study's findings and limits: In a later analysis, TCR association rates varied by HLA locus: DRB1 most, HLA-C fewest.

The PCR made use of 60 Vbeta and 13 Jbeta primers. The assay was immunoSEQ multiplex PCR, and TCRdb's table has in-frame clones only and misses some. This sample has roughly 190,000 clones, with around 90% found just once. Losses at the gene ends were 5 bases for V and 2 bases for J; bases not matched to a gene: 12. CDR1 and CDR2 (germline): SNHLY, FYNNEI. The CDR3 runs to 17 residues. Remarks on this clone: Its antigen is not known.

The sequencing sample was made of PBMCs. The chain has TRBV2 and TRBJ2-3; 8 positions agree with TRBD2. This receptor was identified in a boy under 10 years old in good health and CMV-seronegative. The CDR3 protein is CASSYQSSGSYTDTQYF. The CDR3 DNA follows: TGTGCCAGCAGTTATCAGTCTAGCGGGTCCTACACAGATACGCAGTATTTT.